Listed here are 8 T cell receptor beta chains from one sample, sequenced in a study of immune evolution from preneoplasia to lung adenocarcinoma. Clones were read by immunoSEQ multiplex PCR, and TCRdb kept only the in-frame ones, dropping some. The sample carries roughly 820 clones, around 80% recorded once. Sequencing was performed on FFPE tissue from an adenomatous hyperplasia lung lesion. Subset given: atypical adenomatous hyperplasia (AAH), lung preneoplasia. All receptors come from a person aged 55-85 years with lung adenocarcinoma.

The gene calls are TRBV7-2 and TRBJ1-5; D uncertain. CDR3 length: 14 amino acids. The germline V and J ends were trimmed by 5 bases and 0 bases, with 8 bases remaining between them. Per germline, CDR1 SGHTA and CDR2 FQGNSA. The CDR3 DNA sequence: TGTGCCAGCAGCACCTACTATAGCAATCAGCCCCAGCATTTT. This codes for CASSTYYSNQPQHF.

V is TRBV7-2 and J is TRBJ2-2; TRBD2 aligns across 13 bases. The length of the CDR3 is 17 residues. Germline lookup yields CDR1 SGHTA and CDR2 FQGNSA. Losses at the gene ends were 5 bases for V and 1 base for J; bases not matched to a gene: 4. The CDR3 loop reads CASSRTSGGQNTGELFF. The CDR3 region has the DNA TGTGCCAGCAGCCGGACTAGCGGGGGCCAGAACACCGGGGAGCTGTTTTTT.

V and J are TRBV30 and TRBJ1-1; 7 bases match TRBD1. The ends lost 2 bases at V and 11 bases at J; junction bases unmatched: 11. The CDR3 sequence is 13 residues long. From germline, CDR1 is GTSNPN and CDR2 SVGIG (reference sequence). The CDR3 region is CAWSPKTGWYAFF. The CDR3 region has the DNA TGTGCCTGGAGTCCGAAGACAGGGTGGTATGCTTTCTTT.

The chain has TRBV6-6 and TRBJ1-6; 11 positions match TRBD1. This CDR3 has 15 residues. The V gene end was trimmed by 6 bases and the J gene end by 11 bases; junction bases not matched to a gene: 9. The V gene's germline CDR1 is MNHNY and CDR2 SVGAGI (reference sequence). The CDR3 region has the DNA TGTGCCAGCAGCCAAACCGGACAGGGGGCGGCACCCCTCCACTTT. Its translation: CASSQTGQGAAPLHF.

In its sample, this clone was seen once. V and J are TRBV9 and TRBJ2-7, with 8 bases that match TRBD2. The CDR3 is 15 residues long. The J segment lost 2 bases and the V segment lost 0 bases, leaving 4 bases of the junction unmatched. From germline, CDR1 is SGDLS and CDR2 YYNGEE. The CDR3 sequence is CASSVGSGKTYEQYF. The CDR3 nucleotides read TGTGCCAGCAGCGTAGGTAGCGGGAAAACCTACGAGCAGTACTTC.

V usage is TRBV28 and J usage is TRBJ2-2, with D hard to call. Trimming removed 2 bases at V and 7 bases at J, with 11 bases between. This CDR3 region has 14 residues. CDR1 is MDHEN, CDR2 SYDVKM, per germline. The CDR3 DNA reads as TGTGCCAGCAGTTTAGGGTCTCGGAACGGGGAGCTGTTTTTT. Protein product: CASSLGSRNGELFF.

The genes are TRBV9 and TRBJ1-6; D call uncertain. This CDR3 is built from 14 residues. Trimming removed 0 bases at V and 6 bases at J, with 7 bases between. Germline V gives CDR1 SGDLS, CDR2 YYNGEE. CDR3 amino acids: CASSVGYSNSPLHF. The CDR3 coding sequence is TGTGCCAGCAGCGTAGGATACAGTAATTCACCCCTCCACTTT.

V and J are TRBV6-5 and TRBJ2-1; 8 nucleotides agree with TRBD2. Trimming removed 7 bases from V and 9 bases from J; junction bases left unmatched: 14. The CDR3 runs 15 residues. The germline V gene encodes CDR1 MNHEY and CDR2 SVGAGI. For the CDR3, the DNA is TGTGCCAGCACCTCCGGAGCGGGGGCACATAGTGAGCAGTTCTTC. Amino acid sequence: CASTSGAGAHSEQFF.